Listed below are T cell receptor beta chains from one sample, sequenced in a study of T-cell memory formation after mild COVID-19. TCRdb fed the 5' RACE reads into MiXCR, producing one record per CDR3 protein. Seen here are fewer than 700,000 distinct CDR3 sequences, about 20% observed once, and the top ten hold under 8.5%. The sequencing input was PBMCs or a T cell subset sorted from them (not recorded which). These receptor sequences come from an adult woman who had mild COVID-19 (a few samples of this study predate the infection). Cell type and time point are not known. The CDR3 runs from the conserved cysteine through the conserved F or W. D genes are given only for firm matches. A clone size is listed for some rows: how often the clone was seen (once, few, many), or a class if it is expanded.

j_call v_call clone_size d_call cdr3_nt cdr3_aa
TRBJ1-5 TRBV7-9 many TRBD1 TGCGCCAGCAGCCCCGGGACAGGCAATCAGCCCCAGCATTTT CASSPGTGNQPQHF
TRBJ1-5 TRBV15 NA NA TGTGCCACCAGGGATGTGGGGGGAAGCAATCAGCCCCAGCATTTT CATRDVGGSNQPQHF
TRBJ2-5 TRBV4-1 NA TRBD2 TGCGCCAGCAGCCAAGACAGCGGGGGGGCGGAGACCCAGTACTTC CASSQDSGGAETQYF
TRBJ1-2 TRBV4-1 NA NA TGCGCCAGCAGCCAAGCAGCGGGGAGCTACACCTTC CASSQAAGSYTF
TRBJ2-3 TRBV11-2 few NA TGTGCCAGCAGCCCGCAGACAGGTAGCACAGATACGCAGTATTTT CASSPQTGSTDTQYF
TRBJ2-3 TRBV7-2 few NA TGTGCCAGCAGCTTTTACCCAGTAACAGATACGCAGTATTTT CASSFYPVTDTQYF
TRBJ2-1 TRBV10-3 few TRBD2 TGTGCCATCAGTGACGCCGGACTAGCGGGAATGAATGAGCAGTTCTTC CAISDAGLAGMNEQFF
TRBJ2-1 TRBV29-1 NA NA TGCAGCGCCCGGACAGGGGGCGCGTCTAGCGGGGGGGATTACAATGAGCAGTTCTTC CSARTGGASSGGDYNEQFF
TRBJ2-7 TRBV12-3/TRBV12-4 many TRBD1 TGTGCCAGCAGTCCCCCGGGACAGGGGCCCTACGAGCAGTACTTC CASSPPGQGPYEQYF
TRBJ2-7 TRBV30 NA TRBD2 TGTGCCTGGAGTAAGAGAGGGACTAGCGGGGGCTCCTACGAGCAGTACTTC CAWSKRGTSGGSYEQYF
TRBJ2-5 TRBV7-9 many TRBD1 TGTGCCAGCAGCTTAGCCCGGACAGGGGGGACCCAAGAGACCCAGTACTTC CASSLARTGGTQETQYF
TRBJ1-1 TRBV20-1 few NA TGCAGTGCTAGAGCTCCTACCACAGGAATTGAAGCTTTCTTT CSARAPTTGIEAFF
TRBJ2-3 TRBV12-3/TRBV12-4 few TRBD2 TGTGCCAGCATGCTCGGGGGGGGGTTCACAGATACGCAGTATTTT CASMLGGGFTDTQYF
TRBJ2-7 TRBV12-3/TRBV12-4 few NA TGTGCCAGCCTCGACAGGCTGTCCTACGAGCAGTACTTC CASLDRLSYEQYF